The clone carrying this TCR beta chain occurred a few times. No antigen is known for it. The CDR3 runs 14 residues. V trimming: 5 bases; J trimming: 8 bases; junction bases outside the gene matches: 9. Per germline, CDR1 MRHNA and CDR2 SNTAGT. cDNA serving as the sequencing template came from extracted, reverse transcribed RNA. Measured with immunoSEQ multiplex PCR; TCRdb has only the in-frame clones, and not every one. The table includes roughly 100,000 clones, about 58% detected once. Sample treatment: oral pan-JAK inhibitor, 5-10 mg twice daily. This record comes from a study of CD8+ T cells in alopecia areata. Study-level points and caveats: Compared with mice, patients displayed less clear TCR sharing, possibly for HLA-related reasons.

This receptor was taken from a human donor with alopecia areata. Specimen: CD8+ T cells sorted from blood, collected at week 4, from a patient treated with tofacitinib. The J gene is TRBJ1-1, the V gene TRBV6-4, with 9 positions matching TRBD1. The CDR3 coding sequence is TGTGCCAGCAGTCAGGGGACAGGGAATTCAGAAGCTTTCTTT. This encodes CASSQGTGNSEAFF.